A few counts support the clone carrying this TCR beta chain. Participants had their cohort set by participant-reported clinical history. Before being deemed recovered, Cohort 3 donors had two negative PCRs, clearance, or symptom resolution. Clones were sequenced by immunoSEQ multiplex PCR, and TCRdb holds only the in-frame ones, with some missing. The sample holds about 400,000 clones, just under 90% seen once. The sample originates from a study of blood T cell repertoires in COVID-19. About the research overall: Samples taken during acute and convalescent COVID-19 were collected in the United States, Italy and Spain.

The source material was PBMCs or T cells enriched from blood (not recorded which). The TCR originated in a woman younger than 45 who had recovered from COVID-19.

The CDR3 region is CASRRPGPAYNEQFF. The CDR3 DNA follows: TGTGCCAGCAGACGCCCGGGTCCAGCCTACAATGAGCAGTTCTTC. The rearrangement joins TRBV7-2 to TRBJ2-1; D gene unclear. This CDR3 is built from 15 residues. Deletions cut 6 bases from V and 2 bases from J, with 14 bases between. Germline-derived CDR1 and CDR2 are SGHTA and FQGNSA.